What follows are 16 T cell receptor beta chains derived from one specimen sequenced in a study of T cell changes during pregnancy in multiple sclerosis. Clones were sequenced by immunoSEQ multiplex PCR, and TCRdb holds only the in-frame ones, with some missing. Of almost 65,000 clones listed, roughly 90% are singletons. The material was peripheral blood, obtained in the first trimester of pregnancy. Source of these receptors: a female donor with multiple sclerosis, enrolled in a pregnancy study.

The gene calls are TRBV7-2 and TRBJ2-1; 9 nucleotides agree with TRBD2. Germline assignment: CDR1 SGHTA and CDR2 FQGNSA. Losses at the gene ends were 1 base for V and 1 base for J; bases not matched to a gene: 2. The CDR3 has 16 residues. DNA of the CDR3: TGTGCCAGCAGCTTAGTAGCGGGAGCATCCTACAATGAGCAGTTCTTC. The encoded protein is CASSLVAGASYNEQFF.

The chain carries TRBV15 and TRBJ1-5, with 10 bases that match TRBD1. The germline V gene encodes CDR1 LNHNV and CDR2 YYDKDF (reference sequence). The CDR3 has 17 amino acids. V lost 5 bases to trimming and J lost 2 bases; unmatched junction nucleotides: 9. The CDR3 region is CATSGGTGAVGNQPQHF. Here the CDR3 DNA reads TGTGCCACCAGCGGGGGGACAGGGGCAGTGGGCAATCAGCCCCAGCATTTT.

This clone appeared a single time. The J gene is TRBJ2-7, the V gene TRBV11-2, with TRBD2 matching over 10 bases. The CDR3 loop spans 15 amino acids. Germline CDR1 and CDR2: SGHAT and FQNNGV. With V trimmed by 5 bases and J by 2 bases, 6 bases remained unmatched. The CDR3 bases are TGTGCCAGCAGCGACGGGACTAGCGAAACCTACGAGCAGTACTTC. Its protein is CASSDGTSETYEQYF.

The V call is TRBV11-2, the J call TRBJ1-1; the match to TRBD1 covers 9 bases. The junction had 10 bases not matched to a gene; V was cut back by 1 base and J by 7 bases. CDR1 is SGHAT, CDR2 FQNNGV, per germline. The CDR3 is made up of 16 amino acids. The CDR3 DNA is TGTGCCAGCAGCTTAGGAAAAGGCACAGGGGGCGTTGAAGCTTTCTTT. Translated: CASSLGKGTGGVEAFF.

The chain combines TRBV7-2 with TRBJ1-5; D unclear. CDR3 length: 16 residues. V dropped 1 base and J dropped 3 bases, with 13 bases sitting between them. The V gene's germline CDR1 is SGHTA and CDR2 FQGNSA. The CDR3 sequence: CASSLGAGRTNQPQHF. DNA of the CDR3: TGTGCCAGCAGCTTAGGGGCAGGTCGTACCAATCAGCCCCAGCATTTT. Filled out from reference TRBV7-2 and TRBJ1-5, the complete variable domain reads GAGVSQSPSNKVTEKGKDVELRCDPISGHTALYWYRQSLGQGLEFLIYFQGNSAPDKSGLPSDRFSAERTGGSVSTLTIQRTQQEDSAVYLCASSLGAGRTNQPQHFGDGTRLSIL.

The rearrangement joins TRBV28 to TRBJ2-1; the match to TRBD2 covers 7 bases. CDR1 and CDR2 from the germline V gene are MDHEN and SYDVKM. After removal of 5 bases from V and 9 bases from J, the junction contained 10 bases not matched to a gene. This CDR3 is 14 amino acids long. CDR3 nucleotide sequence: TGTGCCAGCAGTCGAGGCGGTGGGGAGGGTGAGCAGTTCTTC. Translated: CASSRGGGEGEQFF.

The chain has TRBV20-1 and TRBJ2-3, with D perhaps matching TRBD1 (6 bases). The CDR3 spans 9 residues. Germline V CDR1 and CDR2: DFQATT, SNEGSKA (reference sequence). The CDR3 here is CSASGAQYF. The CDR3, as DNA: TGCAGCGCCTCAGGGGCGCAGTATTTT.

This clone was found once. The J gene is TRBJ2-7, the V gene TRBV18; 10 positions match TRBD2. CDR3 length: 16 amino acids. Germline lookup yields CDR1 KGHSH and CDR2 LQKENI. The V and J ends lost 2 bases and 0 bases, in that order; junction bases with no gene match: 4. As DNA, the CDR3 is TGTGCCAGCTCACCAAGCGCTAGCGGGAGCTCCTACGAGCAGTACTTC. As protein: CASSPSASGSSYEQYF.

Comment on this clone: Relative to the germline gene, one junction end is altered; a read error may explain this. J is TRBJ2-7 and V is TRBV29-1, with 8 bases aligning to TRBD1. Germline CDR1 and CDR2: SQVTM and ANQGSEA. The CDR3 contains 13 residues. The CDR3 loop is CSVLTGESSEQYF. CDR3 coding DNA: TGCAGCGTCCTGACAGGGGAGTCCTCCGAGCAGTACTTC.

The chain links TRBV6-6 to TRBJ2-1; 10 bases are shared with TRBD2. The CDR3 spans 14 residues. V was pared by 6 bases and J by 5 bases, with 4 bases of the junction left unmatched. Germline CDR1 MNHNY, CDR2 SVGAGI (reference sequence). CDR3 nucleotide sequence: TGTGCCAGCAGGGGGACTAGCGTAGACAATGAGCAGTTCTTC. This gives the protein CASRGTSVDNEQFF.

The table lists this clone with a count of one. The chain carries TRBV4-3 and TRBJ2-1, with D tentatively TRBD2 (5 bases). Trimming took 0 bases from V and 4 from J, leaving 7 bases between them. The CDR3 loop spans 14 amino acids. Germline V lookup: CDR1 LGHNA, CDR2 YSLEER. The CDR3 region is CASSQDREYNEQFF. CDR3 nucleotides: TGCGCCAGCAGCCAAGATCGGGAATACAATGAGCAGTTCTTC.

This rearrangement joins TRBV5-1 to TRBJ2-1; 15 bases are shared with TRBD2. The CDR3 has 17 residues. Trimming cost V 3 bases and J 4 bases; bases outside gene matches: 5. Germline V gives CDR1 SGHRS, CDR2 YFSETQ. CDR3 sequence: CASSWGTSGGRYNEQFF. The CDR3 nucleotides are TGCGCCAGCAGCTGGGGGACTAGCGGGGGGCGTTACAATGAGCAGTTCTTC.

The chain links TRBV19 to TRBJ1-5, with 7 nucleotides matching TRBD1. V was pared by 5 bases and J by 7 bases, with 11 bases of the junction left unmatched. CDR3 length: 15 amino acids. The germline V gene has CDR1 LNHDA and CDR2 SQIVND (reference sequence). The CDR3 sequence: CASSAGTAERQPQHF. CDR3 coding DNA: TGTGCCAGTAGTGCCGGGACAGCGGAGAGGCAGCCCCAGCATTTT.

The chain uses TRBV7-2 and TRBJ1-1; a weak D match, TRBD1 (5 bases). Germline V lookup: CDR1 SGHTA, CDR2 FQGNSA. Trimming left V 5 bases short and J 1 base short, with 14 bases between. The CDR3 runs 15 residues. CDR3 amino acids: CASSPRVGENTEAFF. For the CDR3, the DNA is TGTGCCAGCAGCCCCCGGGTAGGGGAGAACACTGAAGCTTTCTTT.

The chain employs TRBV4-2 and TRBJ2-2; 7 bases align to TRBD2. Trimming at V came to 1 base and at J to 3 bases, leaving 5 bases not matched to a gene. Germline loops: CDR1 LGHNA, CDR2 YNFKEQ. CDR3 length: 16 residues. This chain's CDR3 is CASSQVASGDTGELFF. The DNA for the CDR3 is TGTGCCAGCAGCCAAGTGGCTAGCGGAGACACCGGGGAGCTGTTTTTT.

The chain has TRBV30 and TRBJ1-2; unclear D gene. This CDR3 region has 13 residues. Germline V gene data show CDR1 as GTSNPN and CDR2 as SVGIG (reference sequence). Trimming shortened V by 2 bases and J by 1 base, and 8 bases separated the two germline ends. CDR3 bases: TGTGCCTGGAGTCAAGCCCTTAACTATGGCTACACCTTC. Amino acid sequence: CAWSQALNYGYTF.